This T cell receptor beta chain emerged from a study of OX40 agonist ivuxolimab in advanced cancers. The wider study: Melanoma, hepatocellular carcinoma, head and neck or renal cell cancer occurred in dose-escalation patients. A mean age of approximately 58 years, range roughly 20 to 80, was recorded, and roughly 80% were male.

TCRdb's copy holds only in-frame clones and misses some; the assay was immunoSEQ multiplex PCR. The sample contains about 73,000 clones, roughly 90% of which appear only once. Details on this clone: What it recognizes is unknown.

Findings and caveats of the study: CD8+ T cells (on average) carried more expanded clones than CD4+ T cells.

CDR3 length equals 15 residues. The germline gives CDR1 MGHRA, CDR2 YSYEKL. V was trimmed by 6 bases and J by 3 bases, leaving 17 bases between them. Sequences were derived from CD4+ or CD8+ T cells sorted from blood, sampled in a trial of the OX40 agonist ivuxolimab. The V gene is TRBV4-1, the J gene TRBJ1-2; a weak D match, TRBD1 (5 bases). The TCR was taken from an adult with an advanced solid tumor such as melanoma, head and neck, liver or kidney cancer. CDR3 region: CASSHLEGADYGYTF. For the CDR3, the DNA is TGCGCCAGCAGTCACCTAGAAGGGGCGGACTATGGCTACACCTTC.